This T cell receptor beta chain was retrieved from a study of T-cell memory formation after mild COVID-19. Points from the study as a whole: Clones that shrank (day 15 to 85) were balanced CD4/CD8, whereas later expanders leaned CD4+.

TCRdb re-analysed the 5' RACE reads in MiXCR, keeping a single row per CDR3 protein. Of 580,000 or so distinct CDR3 sequences in the sample, roughly a sixth were seen once. Per the germline V gene, CDR1 is SQVTM and CDR2 is ANQGSEA. J lost 5 bases, V lost 5 bases, and 6 bases had no gene match. The CDR3 length is 13 residues. With respect to this clonotype: Antigen unknown.

V usage is TRBV29-1 and J usage is TRBJ2-4; 7 bases fit TRBD1. This TCR came from an adult woman who had mild COVID-19 (a few samples of this study predate the infection). Cell type and time point are not known. The specimen was PBMCs or a T cell subset sorted from them (not recorded which). CDR3 in DNA: TGCAGCGTTCTACCGGGACAGCAAAACATTCAGTACTTC. This translates into CSVLPGQQNIQYF.